This TCR beta chain comes out of a study of graft-versus-host responses after intestinal transplantation. On the study more broadly: The study gave all recipients anti-thymocyte globulin induction, then tacrolimus and steroids for about 3 years.

Germline V gene sequence: CDR1 MNHNS, CDR2 SASEGT. The CDR3 loop spans 14 amino acids. V shed 5 bases and J shed 3 bases, with 10 bases lying between them. In regard to this clone: The antigen is undetermined.

TCRdb's copy holds only in-frame clones and misses some; the assay was immunoSEQ multiplex PCR. The table shows some 110,000 clones, with roughly 92% occurring only once. The study, taken as a whole, reports: Circulating GvH clone levels at their peak were associated with HvG declines (early post-transplant). Present in recipient marrow, GvH clones included some that appeared first in ileum or blood. Allografts from individuals with graft-donor T cell macrochimerism displayed high graft-versus-host to host-versus-graft clonal ratios.

V and J are TRBV6-1 and TRBJ1-4; D ambiguous. Sample: unstimulated CD4+ T cells sorted from spleen or lymph node cells, taken before transplant. The receptor's source is a human donor who was the organ donor for an intestinal transplant. CDR3 sequence: CASSRFWANEKLFF. The CDR3 DNA reads as TGTGCCAGCAGTAGATTTTGGGCTAATGAAAAACTGTTTTTT.